Listed below are T cell receptor beta chains from one sample, sequenced in a study of siplizumab effects on memory and regulatory T cells. Sequenced by immunoSEQ multiplex PCR; TCRdb stores in-frame clones only, minus some. The data show 55,000 to 70,000 clones, with just over 90% seen just once and about two fifths held by the top ten. The sequencing sample was made of CD8+ T cells sorted from blood. The source of these receptors is a human donor in good health. Each CDR3 is given with its conserved first and last residue. Fields, in order: CDR3 protein, CDR3 DNA, clone size, D gene, J gene, V gene. A D gene is named only where the DNA matches it firmly. Clone size is given for some rows only: seen once, a few or many times, or a class if the clone is expanded.

CDR3aa: CASSLAYAEQYF
CDR3nt: TGTGCCAGCAGCTTAGCTTACGCTGAGCAGTACTTC
abundance: once
d_gene: .
j_gene: TRBJ2-7
v_gene: TRBV7-9

CDR3aa: CASSLEGIYYEQYF
CDR3nt: TGCGCCAGCAGCTTAGAAGGAATTTACTACGAGCAGTACTTC
abundance: .
d_gene: .
j_gene: TRBJ2-7
v_gene: TRBV5-1

CDR3aa: CASSVGAGEGEKLFF
CDR3nt: TGTGCCAGCAGCGTAGGAGCCGGGGAAGGGGAAAAACTGTTTTTT
abundance: .
d_gene: .
j_gene: TRBJ1-4
v_gene: TRBV9

CDR3aa: CASKGGSTTGELFF
CDR3nt: TGCGCCAGCAAGGGCGGGAGCACCACCGGGGAGCTGTTTTTT
abundance: .
d_gene: TRBD2
j_gene: TRBJ2-2
v_gene: TRBV5-1

CDR3aa: CASMSRDGDYEQYF
CDR3nt: TGTGCCAGTATGAGCCGGGACGGTGACTACGAGCAGTACTTC
abundance: .
d_gene: .
j_gene: TRBJ2-7
v_gene: TRBV19

CDR3aa: CASSLWEKGTGELFF
CDR3nt: TGTGCCAGCTCTCTTTGGGAGAAGGGCACCGGGGAGCTGTTTTTT
abundance: .
d_gene: .
j_gene: TRBJ2-2
v_gene: TRBV6-6

CDR3aa: CASSEHPGYSNQPQHF
CDR3nt: TGTGCCAGCAGTGAACATCCCGGTTATAGCAATCAGCCCCAGCATTTT
abundance: .
d_gene: .
j_gene: TRBJ1-5
v_gene: TRBV2

CDR3aa: CASSQETGATYEQYF
CDR3nt: TGTGCCAGCAGCCAAGAAACGGGAGCGACCTACGAGCAGTACTTC
abundance: .
d_gene: .
j_gene: TRBJ2-7
v_gene: TRBV14

CDR3aa: CASSLWQASYEQYF
CDR3nt: TGCGCCAGCAGCTTGTGGCAGGCTTCCTACGAGCAGTACTTC
abundance: .
d_gene: .
j_gene: TRBJ2-7
v_gene: TRBV5-1

CDR3aa: CASISYYNEQFF
CDR3nt: TGTGCCAGCATTAGCTACTACAATGAGCAGTTCTTC
abundance: once
d_gene: .
j_gene: TRBJ2-1
v_gene: TRBV2

CDR3aa: CASSRAGLVYEQYF
CDR3nt: TGTGCCAGCAGTCGCGCGGGTTTGGTCTACGAGCAGTACTTC
abundance: .
d_gene: .
j_gene: TRBJ2-7
v_gene: TRBV28

CDR3aa: CASSVGRLGPGEQFF
CDR3nt: TGTGCCAGCAGCGTAGGAAGACTAGGTCCCGGTGAGCAGTTCTTC
abundance: .
d_gene: .
j_gene: TRBJ2-1
v_gene: TRBV9

CDR3aa: CASSGTSGTPYEQYF
CDR3nt: TGTGCCAGCAGCGGGACTAGCGGGACCCCCTACGAGCAGTACTTC
abundance: .
d_gene: TRBD2
j_gene: TRBJ2-7
v_gene: TRBV5-6

CDR3aa: CASSLAGQPGLASYEQYF
CDR3nt: TGTGCCAGCAGCCTAGCTGGACAGCCGGGACTAGCGAGCTACGAGCAGTACTTC
abundance: .
d_gene: TRBD2
j_gene: TRBJ2-7
v_gene: TRBV5-8

CDR3aa: CASSDSASNEQFF
CDR3nt: TGTGCCAGCAGTGACTCGGCTTCCAATGAGCAGTTCTTC
abundance: .
d_gene: .
j_gene: TRBJ2-1
v_gene: TRBV6-4

CDR3aa: CASSVDLGEQFF
CDR3nt: TGTGCCAGCAGCGTAGATTTAGGAGAGCAGTTCTTC
abundance: .
d_gene: .
j_gene: TRBJ2-1
v_gene: TRBV9

CDR3aa: CTSSQDSDTGELFF
CDR3nt: TGCACCAGCAGCCAAGATTCAGACACCGGGGAGCTGTTTTTT
abundance: .
d_gene: .
j_gene: TRBJ2-2
v_gene: TRBV1

CDR3aa: CASSLTPNYGYTF
CDR3nt: TGTGCCAGCAGTCTGACCCCAAACTATGGCTACACCTTC
abundance: .
d_gene: .
j_gene: TRBJ1-2
v_gene: TRBV27

CDR3aa: CASEDTEAITNSTDTQYF
CDR3nt: TGTGCTAGTGAGGATACAGAAGCCATTACGAATAGCACAGATACGCAGTATTTT
abundance: .
d_gene: .
j_gene: TRBJ2-3
v_gene: TRBV12-5

CDR3aa: CASSPDSLSGANVLTF
CDR3nt: TGTGCCAGCAGCCCGGACAGTCTCTCTGGGGCCAACGTCCTGACTTTC
abundance: once
d_gene: .
j_gene: TRBJ2-6
v_gene: TRBV28

CDR3aa: CASSGGLAIYNEQFF
CDR3nt: TGTGCCAGCAGTGGGGGACTAGCTATCTACAATGAGCAGTTCTTC
abundance: once
d_gene: TRBD2
j_gene: TRBJ2-1
v_gene: TRBV2

CDR3aa: CASSESGERAEAFF
CDR3nt: TGTGCCAGCAGCGAATCAGGGGAGCGAGCTGAAGCTTTCTTT
abundance: .
d_gene: .
j_gene: TRBJ1-1
v_gene: TRBV6-5

CDR3aa: CASSVVREGRDEQFF
CDR3nt: TGTGCCAGCAGCGTAGTGCGGGAGGGCCGGGATGAGCAGTTCTTC
abundance: .
d_gene: TRBD2
j_gene: TRBJ2-1
v_gene: TRBV9

CDR3aa: CASSVGVFYEQYF
CDR3nt: TGTGCCAGCAGCGTAGGGGTCTTCTACGAGCAGTACTTC
abundance: once
d_gene: .
j_gene: TRBJ2-7
v_gene: TRBV9

CDR3aa: CASSLVAESSYEQYF
CDR3nt: TGTGCCAGCAGCTTAGTAGCCGAGAGCTCCTACGAGCAGTACTTC
abundance: .
d_gene: .
j_gene: TRBJ2-7
v_gene: TRBV7-6

CDR3aa: CASSVNGYNEQFF
CDR3nt: TGTGCCAGCAGCGTCAACGGGTACAATGAGCAGTTCTTC
abundance: .
d_gene: .
j_gene: TRBJ2-1
v_gene: TRBV9

CDR3aa: CASGFGGDAKNIQYF
CDR3nt: TGTGCTAGTGGTTTCGGGGGAGATGCCAAAAACATTCAGTACTTC
abundance: .
d_gene: .
j_gene: TRBJ2-4
v_gene: TRBV12-5

CDR3aa: CAWLQGRGKNTEAFF
CDR3nt: TGTGCCTGGCTACAGGGGAGGGGAAAGAACACTGAAGCTTTCTTT
abundance: .
d_gene: TRBD1
j_gene: TRBJ1-1
v_gene: TRBV30

CDR3aa: CASSREQGPYLYEQYF
CDR3nt: TGTGCCAGCAGCCGCGAACAGGGCCCCTACCTCTACGAGCAGTACTTC
abundance: .
d_gene: .
j_gene: TRBJ2-7
v_gene: TRBV7-9

CDR3aa: CASSESTTSGRALAPNEQFF
CDR3nt: TGTGCCAGCAGTGAAAGCACTACTAGCGGGAGGGCCCTAGCCCCAAATGAGCAGTTCTTC
abundance: .
d_gene: TRBD2
j_gene: TRBJ2-1
v_gene: TRBV6-1

CDR3aa: CAWTGWPETVSSYEQYF
CDR3nt: TGTGCCTGGACCGGTTGGCCTGAGACAGTTAGCTCCTACGAGCAGTACTTC
abundance: .
d_gene: .
j_gene: TRBJ2-7
v_gene: TRBV30

CDR3aa: CASRDHRDSGPAGELFF
CDR3nt: TGTGCCAGCAGAGATCACAGGGACTCCGGTCCCGCCGGGGAGCTGTTTTTT
abundance: once
d_gene: .
j_gene: TRBJ2-2
v_gene: TRBV27

CDR3aa: CASSPDHGTGELFF
CDR3nt: TGCGCCAGCAGCCCGGACCATGGCACCGGGGAGCTGTTTTTT
abundance: .
d_gene: .
j_gene: TRBJ2-2
v_gene: TRBV4-1

CDR3aa: CATKGDPAYNEQFF
CDR3nt: TGTGCCACCAAGGGGGATCCAGCCTACAATGAGCAGTTCTTC
abundance: once
d_gene: .
j_gene: TRBJ2-1
v_gene: TRBV15

CDR3aa: CASSLGLGREEYNEQFF
CDR3nt: TGTGCCAGCAGCTTAGGCCTCGGGCGGGAAGAGTACAATGAGCAGTTCTTC
abundance: .
d_gene: .
j_gene: TRBJ2-1
v_gene: TRBV7-9

CDR3aa: CASSEGQNQPQHF
CDR3nt: TGCGCCAGCAGTGAAGGACAGAATCAGCCCCAGCATTTT
abundance: once
d_gene: .
j_gene: TRBJ1-5
v_gene: TRBV10-1

CDR3aa: CASSHSGAVEKLFF
CDR3nt: TGCGCCAGCAGCCATTCGGGGGCTGTTGAAAAACTGTTTTTT
abundance: .
d_gene: .
j_gene: TRBJ1-4
v_gene: TRBV5-1

CDR3aa: CATGQGWTDTQYF
CDR3nt: TGTGCCACGGGTCAGGGTTGGACAGATACGCAGTATTTT
abundance: .
d_gene: .
j_gene: TRBJ2-3
v_gene: TRBV6-5

CDR3aa: CASSPLPGAGDEQFF
CDR3nt: TGCGCCAGCAGCCCACTACCAGGAGCGGGCGATGAGCAGTTCTTC
abundance: .
d_gene: .
j_gene: TRBJ2-1
v_gene: TRBV5-1

CDR3aa: CASYGDSYDYSNQPQHF
CDR3nt: TGTGCCAGCTACGGGGACAGCTACGATTATAGCAATCAGCCCCAGCATTTT
abundance: .
d_gene: TRBD1
j_gene: TRBJ1-5
v_gene: TRBV28

CDR3aa: CASSAAGTSGSYEQYF
CDR3nt: TGTGCCAGCAGCGCCGCCGGGACTAGCGGTTCCTACGAGCAGTACTTC
abundance: .
d_gene: TRBD2
j_gene: TRBJ2-7
v_gene: TRBV9

CDR3aa: CASSSGFPTTSEGRNEQFF
CDR3nt: TGTGCCAGCAGCTCCGGTTTCCCCACGACTAGCGAAGGCAGAAATGAGCAGTTCTTC
abundance: .
d_gene: TRBD2
j_gene: TRBJ2-1
v_gene: TRBV7-8

CDR3aa: CASSQRIAGGYEQYF
CDR3nt: TGCGCCAGCAGCCAACGAATAGCGGGAGGCTACGAGCAGTACTTC
abundance: .
d_gene: TRBD2
j_gene: TRBJ2-7
v_gene: TRBV4-1

CDR3aa: CASWGRENYGYTF
CDR3nt: TGTGCCAGCTGGGGCAGGGAGAACTATGGCTACACCTTC
abundance: .
d_gene: .
j_gene: TRBJ1-2
v_gene: TRBV27

CDR3aa: CASSSTQGNNYGYTF
CDR3nt: TGTGCCAGCAGCTCCACGCAGGGGAATAACTATGGCTACACCTTC
abundance: .
d_gene: .
j_gene: TRBJ1-2
v_gene: TRBV27

CDR3aa: CASRAPYQETQYF
CDR3nt: TGTGCCAGCAGAGCGCCGTACCAAGAGACCCAGTACTTC
abundance: once
d_gene: .
j_gene: TRBJ2-5
v_gene: TRBV6-5

CDR3aa: CAWSRDENTEAFF
CDR3nt: TGTGCCTGGAGTAGGGATGAGAACACTGAAGCTTTCTTT
abundance: .
d_gene: .
j_gene: TRBJ1-1
v_gene: TRBV30

CDR3aa: CASSPGGTVKSYEQYF
CDR3nt: TGCGCCAGCAGCCCCGGGGGGACAGTAAAATCCTACGAGCAGTACTTC
abundance: .
d_gene: .
j_gene: TRBJ2-7
v_gene: TRBV4-3

CDR3aa: CAWSLRNYGYTF
CDR3nt: TGTGCCTGGAGCCTAAGAAACTATGGCTACACCTTC
abundance: once
d_gene: .
j_gene: TRBJ1-2
v_gene: TRBV30

CDR3aa: CASSPRRDREDSNQPQHF
CDR3nt: TGTGCCAGTAGTCCGCGCCGGGACAGGGAAGATAGCAATCAGCCCCAGCATTTT
abundance: .
d_gene: TRBD1
j_gene: TRBJ1-5
v_gene: TRBV19

CDR3aa: CASSLGGLGIETQYF
CDR3nt: TGTGCCAGCAGCTTAGGGGGGTTGGGGATTGAGACCCAGTACTTC
abundance: .
d_gene: .
j_gene: TRBJ2-5
v_gene: TRBV7-9

CDR3aa: CASSVGGTQSSYEQYF
CDR3nt: TGTGCCAGCAGCGTAGGAGGGACTCAGAGCTCCTACGAGCAGTACTTC
abundance: .
d_gene: .
j_gene: TRBJ2-7
v_gene: TRBV9

CDR3aa: CATQDGTEAFF
CDR3nt: TGTGCCACTCAGGACGGCACTGAAGCTTTCTTT
abundance: .
d_gene: .
j_gene: TRBJ1-1
v_gene: TRBV6-1

CDR3aa: CASISSGGYTF
CDR3nt: TGTGCCAGCATTAGTTCCGGAGGCTACACCTTC
abundance: .
d_gene: .
j_gene: TRBJ1-2
v_gene: TRBV5-4

CDR3aa: CASSQDLGTVNTEAFF
CDR3nt: TGTGCCAGCAGCCAAGATTTGGGAACAGTGAACACTGAAGCTTTCTTT
abundance: .
d_gene: .
j_gene: TRBJ1-1
v_gene: TRBV14

CDR3aa: CASSLTPAGQGNNEQFF
CDR3nt: TGTGCCAGCAGCTTAACCCCCGCGGGACAGGGGAACAATGAGCAGTTCTTC
abundance: .
d_gene: TRBD1
j_gene: TRBJ2-1
v_gene: TRBV7-3

CDR3aa: CATEGQGRIGNEQFF
CDR3nt: TGTGCCACCGAGGGACAGGGGAGAATAGGGAATGAGCAGTTCTTC
abundance: .
d_gene: TRBD1
j_gene: TRBJ2-1
v_gene: TRBV28

CDR3aa: CSVEGRVEGYTF
CDR3nt: TGCAGCGTTGAGGGCCGGGTCGAGGGCTACACCTTC
abundance: .
d_gene: .
j_gene: TRBJ1-2
v_gene: TRBV29-1

CDR3aa: CASSPEESSYNEQFF
CDR3nt: TGTGCCAGCTCACCGGAGGAGAGCTCCTACAATGAGCAGTTCTTC
abundance: .
d_gene: .
j_gene: TRBJ2-1
v_gene: TRBV18

CDR3aa: CASRLLGGSKNIQYF
CDR3nt: TGTGCCAGCAGACTCCTAGGGGGGAGCAAAAACATTCAGTACTTC
abundance: .
d_gene: .
j_gene: TRBJ2-4
v_gene: TRBV27